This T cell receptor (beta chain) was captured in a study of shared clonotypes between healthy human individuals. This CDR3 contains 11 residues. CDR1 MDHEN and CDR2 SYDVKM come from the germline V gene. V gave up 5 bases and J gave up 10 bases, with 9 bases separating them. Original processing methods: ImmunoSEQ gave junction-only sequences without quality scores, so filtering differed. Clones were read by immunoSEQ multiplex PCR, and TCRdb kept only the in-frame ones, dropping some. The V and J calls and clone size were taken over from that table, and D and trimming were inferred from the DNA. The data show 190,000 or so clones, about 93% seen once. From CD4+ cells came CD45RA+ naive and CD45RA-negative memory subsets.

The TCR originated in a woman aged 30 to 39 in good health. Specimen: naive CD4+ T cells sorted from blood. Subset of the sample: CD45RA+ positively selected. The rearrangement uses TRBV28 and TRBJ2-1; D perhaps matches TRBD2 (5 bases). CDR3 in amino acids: CASSRPGEQFF. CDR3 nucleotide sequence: TGTGCCAGCAGTCGACCGGGAGAGCAGTTCTTC.